This TCR beta chain comes out of a study of T-cell memory formation after mild COVID-19. MiXCR was run by TCRdb on the 5' RACE reads, yielding one entry per CDR3 protein. The sample contains fewer than 200,000 distinct CDR3 sequences, less than 20% of which appear only once. The TCR sequence derives from a man younger than 35 who had mild COVID-19 (a few samples of this study predate the infection). Cell type and time point are not known. The sequencing sample was made of PBMCs or a T cell subset sorted from them (not recorded which).

Here the CDR3 reads CASSVVRGNGGELFF. The CDR3 region has the DNA TGTGCCAGCAGCGTAGTCAGGGGCAATGGCGGGGAGCTGTTTTTT. The rearrangement joins TRBV9 to TRBJ2-2; perhaps TRBD1 as D (6 bases). Germline V lookup: CDR1 SGDLS, CDR2 YYNGEE. CDR3 length: 15 amino acids. The V and J ends lost 0 bases and 7 bases respectively, with 13 bases between them.